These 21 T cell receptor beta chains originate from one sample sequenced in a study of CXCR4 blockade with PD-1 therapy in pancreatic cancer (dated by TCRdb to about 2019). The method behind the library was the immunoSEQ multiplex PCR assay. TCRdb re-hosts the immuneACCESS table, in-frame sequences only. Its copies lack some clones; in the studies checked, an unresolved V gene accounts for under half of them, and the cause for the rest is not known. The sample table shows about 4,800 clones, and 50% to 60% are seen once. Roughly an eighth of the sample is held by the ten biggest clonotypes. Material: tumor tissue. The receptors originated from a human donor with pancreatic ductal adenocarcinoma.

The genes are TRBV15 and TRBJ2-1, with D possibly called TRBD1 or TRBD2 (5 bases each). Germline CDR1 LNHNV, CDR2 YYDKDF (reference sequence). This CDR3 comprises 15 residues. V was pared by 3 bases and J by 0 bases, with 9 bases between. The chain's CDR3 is CATSSGGSSYNEQFF. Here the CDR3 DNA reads TGTGCCACCAGCAGTGGGGGTAGCTCCTACAATGAGCAGTTCTTC.

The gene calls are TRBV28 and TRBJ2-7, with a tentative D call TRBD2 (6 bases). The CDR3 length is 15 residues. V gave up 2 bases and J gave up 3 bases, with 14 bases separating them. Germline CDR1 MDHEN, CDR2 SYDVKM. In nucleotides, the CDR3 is TGTGCCAGCAGTTTACGGGACTCGAACATCTACGAGCAGTACTTC. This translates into CASSLRDSNIYEQYF. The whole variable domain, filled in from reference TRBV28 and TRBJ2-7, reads DVKVTQSSRYLVKRTGEKVFLECVQDMDHENMFWYRQDPGLGLRLIYFSYDVKMKEKGDIPEGYSVSREKKERFSLILESASTNQTSMYLCASSLRDSNIYEQYFGPGTRLTVT.

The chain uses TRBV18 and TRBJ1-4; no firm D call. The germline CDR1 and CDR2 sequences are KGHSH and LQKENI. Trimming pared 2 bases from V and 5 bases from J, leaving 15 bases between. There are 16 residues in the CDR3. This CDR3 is CASSPVFVGGNEKLFF. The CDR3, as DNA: TGTGCCAGCTCACCAGTTTTCGTGGGCGGGAATGAAAAACTGTTTTTT.

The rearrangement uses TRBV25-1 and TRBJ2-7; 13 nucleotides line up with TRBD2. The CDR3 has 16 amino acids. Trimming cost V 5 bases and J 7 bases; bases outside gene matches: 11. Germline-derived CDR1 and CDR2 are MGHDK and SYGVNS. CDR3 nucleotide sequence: TGTGCCAGCAGTTCCCAGCGGACTAGCGGGAGTGGGGAGCAGTACTTC. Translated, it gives CASSSQRTSGSGEQYF.

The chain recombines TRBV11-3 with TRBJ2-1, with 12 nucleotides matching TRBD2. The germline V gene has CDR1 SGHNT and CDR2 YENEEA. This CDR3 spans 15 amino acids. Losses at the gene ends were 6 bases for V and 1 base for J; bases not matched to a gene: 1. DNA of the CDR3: TGTGCCAGCAGAGGGACTAGCGGGTCCTACAATGAGCAGTTCTTC. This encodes CASRGTSGSYNEQFF.

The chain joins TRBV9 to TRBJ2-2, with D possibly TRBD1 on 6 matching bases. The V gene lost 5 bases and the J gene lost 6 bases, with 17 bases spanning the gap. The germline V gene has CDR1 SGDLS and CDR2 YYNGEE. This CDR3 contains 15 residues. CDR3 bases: TGTGCCAGCAGTGGGGCCCCCACAGGGTCCGGGGAGCTGTTTTTT. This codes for CASSGAPTGSGELFF.

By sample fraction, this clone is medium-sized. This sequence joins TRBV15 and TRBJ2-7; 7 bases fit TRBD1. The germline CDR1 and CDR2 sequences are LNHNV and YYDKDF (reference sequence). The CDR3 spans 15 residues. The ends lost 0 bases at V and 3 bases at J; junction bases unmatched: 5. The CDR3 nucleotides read TGTGCCACCAGCAGAGATTCACAGGGGAGCTACGAGCAGTACTTC. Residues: CATSRDSQGSYEQYF.

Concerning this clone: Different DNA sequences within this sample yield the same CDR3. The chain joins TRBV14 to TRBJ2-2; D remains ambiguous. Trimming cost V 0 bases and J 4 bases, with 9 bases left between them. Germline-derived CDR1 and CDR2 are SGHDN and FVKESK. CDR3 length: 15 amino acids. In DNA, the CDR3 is TGTGCCAGCAGCCAAGATAGCTCACTCACCGGGGAGCTGTTTTTT. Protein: CASSQDSSLTGELFF.

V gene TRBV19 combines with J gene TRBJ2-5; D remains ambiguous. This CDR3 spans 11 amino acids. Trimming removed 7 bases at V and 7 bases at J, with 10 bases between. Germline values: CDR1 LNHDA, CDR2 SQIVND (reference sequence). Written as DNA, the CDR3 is TGTGCCAGTATTGACCACGGGACCCAGTACTTC. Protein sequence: CASIDHGTQYF.

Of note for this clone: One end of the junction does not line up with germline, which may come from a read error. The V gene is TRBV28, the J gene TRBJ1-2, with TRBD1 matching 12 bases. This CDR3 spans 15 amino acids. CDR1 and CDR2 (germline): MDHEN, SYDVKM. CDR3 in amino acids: CASSSTGTGGSGYTF. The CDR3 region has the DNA TGTGCCAGTAGTTCCACCGGGACAGGGGGCAGTGGCTACACCTTC.

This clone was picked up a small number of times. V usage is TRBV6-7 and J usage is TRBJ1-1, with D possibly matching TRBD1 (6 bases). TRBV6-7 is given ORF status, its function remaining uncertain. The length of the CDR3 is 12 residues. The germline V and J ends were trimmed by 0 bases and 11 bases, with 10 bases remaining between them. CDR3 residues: CASSYSGTMAFF. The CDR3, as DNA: TGTGCCAGCAGTTACTCCGGGACAATGGCTTTCTTT.

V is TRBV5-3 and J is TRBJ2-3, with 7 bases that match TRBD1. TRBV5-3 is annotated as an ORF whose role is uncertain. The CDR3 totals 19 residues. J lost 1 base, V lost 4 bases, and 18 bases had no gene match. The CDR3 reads CARSLGGQAPQGGTDTQYF. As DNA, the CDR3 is TGTGCCAGAAGCCTGGGCGGACAGGCCCCCCAAGGTGGCACAGATACGCAGTATTTT.

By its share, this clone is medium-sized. The CDR3 DNA reads as TGTGCCAGCAGCCGCGGGACAGGAAGCTACGAGCAGTACTTC. This encodes CASSRGTGSYEQYF. The V call is TRBV11-3, the J call TRBJ2-7; the match to TRBD1 covers 8 bases. V lost 5 bases, J lost 3 bases, and 6 bases stayed unmatched. CDR1 is SGHNT, CDR2 YENEEA, per germline. The CDR3 length is 14 residues.

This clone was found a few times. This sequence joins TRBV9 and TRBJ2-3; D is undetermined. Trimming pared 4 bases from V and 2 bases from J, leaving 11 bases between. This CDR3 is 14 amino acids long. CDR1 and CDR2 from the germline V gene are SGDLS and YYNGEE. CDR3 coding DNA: TGTGCCAGCAGCCTATTCGTAGACACAGATACGCAGTATTTT. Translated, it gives CASSLFVDTDTQYF.

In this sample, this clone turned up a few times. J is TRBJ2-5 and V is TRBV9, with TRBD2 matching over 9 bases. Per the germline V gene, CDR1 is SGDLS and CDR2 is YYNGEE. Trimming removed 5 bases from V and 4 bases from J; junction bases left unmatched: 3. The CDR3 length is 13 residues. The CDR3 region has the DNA TGTGCCAGCAGAGGAGCGGGAGGAGAGACCCAGTACTTC. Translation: CASRGAGGETQYF.

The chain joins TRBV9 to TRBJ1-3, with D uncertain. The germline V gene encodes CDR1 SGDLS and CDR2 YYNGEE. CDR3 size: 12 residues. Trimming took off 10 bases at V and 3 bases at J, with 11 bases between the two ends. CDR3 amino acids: CASKSGGNTIYF. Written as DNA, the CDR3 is TGTGCCTCGAAGAGTGGTGGAAACACCATATATTTT.

Here the CDR3 DNA reads TGTGCCAGCAGTCAGGGGGGTCATGAGCAGTTCTTC. This gives the protein CASSQGGHEQFF. The rearrangement links TRBV9 to TRBJ2-1; D may be TRBD1 (7 bases). Between the trimmed V and J ends, which lost 5 bases and 8 bases, there was a span of 11 bases. Germline loops: CDR1 SGDLS, CDR2 YYNGEE. CDR3 length: 12 residues.

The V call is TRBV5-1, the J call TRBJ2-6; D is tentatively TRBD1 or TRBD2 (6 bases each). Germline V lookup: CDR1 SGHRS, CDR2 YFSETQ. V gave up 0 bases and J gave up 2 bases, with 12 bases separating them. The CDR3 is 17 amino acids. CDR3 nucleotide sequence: TGCGCCAGCAGCTTGGGAGGGGGGCCGGCTGGGGCCAACGTCCTGACTTTC. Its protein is CASSLGGGPAGANVLTF. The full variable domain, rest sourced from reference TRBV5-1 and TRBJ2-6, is KAGVTQTPRYLIKTRGQQVTLSCSPISGHRSVSWYQQTPGQGLQFLFEYFSETQRNKGNFPGRFSGRQFSNSRSEMNVSTLELGDSALYLCASSLGGGPAGANVLTFGAGSRLTVL.

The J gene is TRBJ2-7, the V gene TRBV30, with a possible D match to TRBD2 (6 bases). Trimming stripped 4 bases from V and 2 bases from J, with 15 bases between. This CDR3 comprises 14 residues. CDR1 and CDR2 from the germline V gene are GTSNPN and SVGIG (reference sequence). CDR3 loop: CAWTLRRGTYEQYF. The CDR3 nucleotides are TGTGCCTGGACCTTGAGGCGGGGCACCTACGAGCAGTACTTC.

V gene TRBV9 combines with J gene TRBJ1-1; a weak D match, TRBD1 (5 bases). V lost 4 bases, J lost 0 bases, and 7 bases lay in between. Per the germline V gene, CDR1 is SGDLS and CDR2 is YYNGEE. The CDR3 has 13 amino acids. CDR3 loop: CASSTQVNTEAFF. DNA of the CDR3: TGTGCCAGCAGCACACAGGTGAACACTGAAGCTTTCTTT.

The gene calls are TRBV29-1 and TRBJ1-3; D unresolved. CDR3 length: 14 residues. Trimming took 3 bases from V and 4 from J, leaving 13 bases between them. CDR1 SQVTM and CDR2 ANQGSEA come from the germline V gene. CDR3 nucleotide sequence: TGCAGCGTTGATGAAGGGCCGGGCGGAAACACCATATATTTT. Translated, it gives CSVDEGPGGNTIYF.